These 32 T cell receptor beta chains originate from one sample sequenced in a study of vaccination and CD4 T cells after COVID-19. The antigens of these receptors remain unknown. The Oncomine TCR Beta short-read assay was what sequenced the DNA obtained from cultured CD4+ T cells. TCRdb passed the PCR reads through MiXCR, listing each CDR3 protein once. The sample shows about 21,000 distinct CDR3 sequences, approximately 59% of them seen only once. Described treatment: roughly 10-day PBMC culture with coronavirus spike peptide pools or control peptides (ViraFEST assay). Material: CD4+ T cells from blood, cultured in vitro, obtained before SARS-CoV-2 vaccination. All receptors come from a human donor who received a COVID-19 vaccine.

This clonotype was seen a few times. This chain uses TRBV23-1 with TRBJ1-2; TRBD1 agrees at 7 bases. TRBV23-1 has ORF status, its function being uncertain. There are 16 residues in the CDR3. V trimming: 0 bases; J trimming: 3 bases; junction bases outside the gene matches: 7. CDR3 sequence: CASSQSPDGQDYGYTF. The CDR3 bases are TGCGCCAGCAGTCAATCGCCCGACGGACAGGACTATGGCTACACCTTC.

The genes are TRBV19 and TRBJ1-2, with 7 bases identical to TRBD1. Germline CDR1 LNHDA, CDR2 SQIVND (reference sequence). The J segment lost 2 bases and the V segment lost 1 base, leaving 7 bases of the junction unmatched. The CDR3 is made up of 16 amino acids. The CDR3 sequence: CASSIGYPGQNYGYTF. In DNA, the CDR3 is TGTGCCAGTAGTATAGGATACCCGGGACAGAACTATGGCTACACCTTC. The variable domain in full, completed from reference TRBV19 and TRBJ1-2, reads DGGITQSPKYLFRKEGQNVTLSCEQNLNHDAMYWYRQDPGQGLRLIYYSQIVNDFQKGDIAEGYSVSREKKESFPLTVTSAQKNPTAFYLCASSIGYPGQNYGYTFGSGTRLTVV.

This chain uses TRBV12-3 or TRBV12-4 with TRBJ2-2; the D is unclear. V lost 7 bases and J 5 bases, leaving 8 bases between the germline ends. The CDR3 spans 12 residues. CDR3 DNA: TGTGCCAGCACTTTGGGGACCGGGGAGCTGTTTTTT. Translation gives CASTLGTGELFF.

The CDR3 loop is CAWNGGSGEGETQYF. The CDR3 nucleotides read TGTGCCTGGAACGGCGGTAGTGGGGAAGGGGAGACCCAGTACTTC. The chain is built from TRBV30 and TRBJ2-5; no reliable D call. Trimming shortened V by 4 bases and J by 5 bases, and 20 bases separated the two germline ends. Germline CDR1 is GTSNPN and CDR2 is SVGIG (reference sequence). The CDR3 spans 15 residues.

This clonotype has a handful of counts. The chain uses TRBV12-3 or TRBV12-4 and TRBJ1-1; the match to TRBD1 covers 7 bases. The CDR3 is 15 amino acids. J lost 4 bases, V lost 4 bases, and 9 bases had no gene match. CDR3 DNA sequence: TGTGCCAGCAGTTATAGCGCAGGGGGGTCCACTGAAGCTTTCTTT. Residues: CASSYSAGGSTEAFF.

V gene TRBV27 combines with J gene TRBJ2-7; 13 nucleotides agree with TRBD2. This CDR3 has 15 amino acids. In germline, CDR1 is MNHEY, CDR2 SMNVEV (reference sequence). V lost 5 bases, J lost 3 bases, and 4 bases stayed unmatched. The CDR3 loop is CASSLRLAGGYEQYF. The CDR3 nucleotides read TGTGCCAGCAGTCTCCGACTAGCGGGGGGCTACGAGCAGTACTTC.

V gene TRBV11-3 combines with J gene TRBJ2-1, with 7 positions matching TRBD2. Germline V gene data show CDR1 as SGHNT and CDR2 as YENEEA. The CDR3 sequence is 15 residues long. The V gene end was trimmed by 5 bases and the J gene end by 7 bases; junction bases not matched to a gene: 11. The CDR3 coding sequence is TGTGCCAGCAGCCCCCGGACTAGTCCCCTTAATGAGCAGTTCTTC. Translation: CASSPRTSPLNEQFF. Supplemented by reference TRBV11-3 and TRBJ2-1, the full variable domain reads EAGVVQSPRYKIIEKKQPVAFWCNPISGHNTLYWYLQNLGQGPELLIRYENEEAVDDSQLPKDRFSAERLKGVDSTLKIQPAELGDSAVYLCASSPRTSPLNEQFFGPGTRLTVL.

The chain links TRBV5-6 to TRBJ2-7; 8 bases match TRBD2. The CDR3 has 17 amino acids. Germline V gene sequence: CDR1 SGHDT, CDR2 YYEEEE. The junction had 15 bases not matched to a gene; V was cut back by 0 bases and J by 7 bases. CDR3: CASSLGVGGAYTREQYF. In DNA form, the CDR3 reads TGTGCCAGCAGCTTGGGGGTCGGGGGGGCCTATACTCGGGAGCAGTACTTC.

The chain couples TRBV7-2 to TRBJ1-2; TRBD1 is a possible D gene (6 bases). Trimming cost V 8 bases and J 5 bases, with 24 bases left between them. The CDR3 loop spans 16 amino acids. The germline gives CDR1 SGHTA, CDR2 FQGNSA. This CDR3 reads CASLLSAGGGRYGYTF. The CDR3 nucleotides are TGTGCCAGCTTACTATCCGCCGGGGGGGGCCGGTATGGCTACACCTTC.

The V and J genes are TRBV30 and TRBJ2-1; 8 bases are shared with TRBD1. The V gene end was trimmed by 1 base and the J gene end by 6 bases; junction bases not matched to a gene: 14. Germline assignment: CDR1 GTSNPN and CDR2 SVGIG (reference sequence). The CDR3 runs 17 residues. CDR3 sequence: CAWSGFLGQGATNEQFF. CDR3 DNA sequence: TGTGCCTGGAGTGGGTTCCTCGGGCAGGGGGCAACCAATGAGCAGTTCTTC.

This sequence joins TRBV7-8 and TRBJ1-3, with 7 bases lining up with TRBD1. Trimming removed 1 base from V and 0 bases from J; junction bases left unmatched: 3. The CDR3 runs to 16 residues. The germline V gene has CDR1 SGHVS and CDR2 FQNEAQ. CDR3 region: CASSLGTGASGNTIYF. Written as DNA, the CDR3 is TGTGCCAGCAGCTTAGGAACAGGGGCCTCTGGAAACACCATATATTTT.

The V call is TRBV6-1, the J call TRBJ1-5, with a possible D match to TRBD1 (6 bases). Trimming cost V 6 bases and J 2 bases, with 23 bases left between them. CDR3 length: 18 amino acids. Germline loops: CDR1 MNHNS, CDR2 SASEGT. The CDR3 sequence is CASSNSKFTGGGNQPQHF. As DNA, the CDR3 is TGTGCCAGCAGCAACTCAAAATTTACTGGGGGCGGCAATCAGCCCCAGCATTTT.

The rearrangement joins TRBV20-1 to TRBJ1-2; 9 bases agree with TRBD1. The J segment lost 7 bases and the V segment lost 5 bases, leaving 20 bases of the junction unmatched. The length of the CDR3 is 17 residues. From germline, CDR1 is DFQATT and CDR2 SNEGSKA (reference sequence). The CDR3 region is CSAPVFSWDRVMSGYTF. The CDR3 DNA is TGCAGTGCTCCTGTGTTTAGTTGGGACAGGGTAATGAGTGGCTACACCTTC.

The chain has TRBV10-3 and TRBJ1-1; D is ambiguous. V gave up 3 bases and J gave up 2 bases, with 10 bases separating them. The germline gives CDR1 ENHRY, CDR2 SYGVKD. The CDR3 covers 14 residues. CDR3 coding DNA: TGTGCCATCAGTGACAGACCTCAAAACACTGAAGCTTTCTTT. Its protein product is CAISDRPQNTEAFF.

The rearrangement uses TRBV3-1 and TRBJ1-6; a weak D match, TRBD1 (5 bases). The CDR3 is made up of 12 amino acids. Deletions cut 1 base from V and 14 bases from J, with 9 bases between. CDR1 is LGHDT and CDR2 is YNNKEL in the germline V gene (reference sequence). CDR3 protein: CASSQVGPALHF. Here the CDR3 DNA reads TGTGCCAGCAGCCAAGTGGGGCCGGCCCTCCACTTT.

The chain has TRBV12-3 or TRBV12-4 and TRBJ2-3; TRBD2 might be the D (6 bases). This CDR3 comprises 22 residues. V lost 5 bases to trimming and J lost 0 bases, with 33 bases between them. The CDR3 here is CASSPPRRDWTTLDSSTDTQYF. The CDR3 DNA is TGTGCCAGCAGTCCCCCCCGGAGAGACTGGACTACACTTGACTCTAGCACAGATACGCAGTATTTT.

The CDR3 nucleotides read TGTGCCAGCAGAAGCGGGACAGGGGATGAAGCTTTCTTT. This gives the protein CASRSGTGDEAFF. V usage is TRBV27 and J usage is TRBJ1-1; 10 bases match TRBD1. The V segment lost 6 bases and the J segment 7 bases; nucleotides outside the gene matches: 5. Germline-derived CDR1 and CDR2 are MNHEY and SMNVEV (reference sequence). The CDR3 is made up of 13 amino acids.

The chain recombines TRBV24-1 with TRBJ2-2, with TRBD1 matching over 8 bases. The CDR3 totals 15 residues. With 3 bases clipped from V and 7 bases from J, the junction kept 6 bases outside the gene matches. CDR1 is KGHDR and CDR2 is SFDVKD in the germline V gene. The CDR3 DNA reads as TGTGCCACCAGTGATCAGGACAGGGAGTACGGGGAGCTGTTTTTT. This sequence encodes CATSDQDREYGELFF.

The chain uses TRBV2 and TRBJ2-4; 14 nucleotides agree with TRBD2. The CDR3 sequence is 19 residues long. V lost 5 bases and J lost 0; bases outside the gene matches: 9. Germline CDR1 SNHLY, CDR2 FYNNEI. Written as DNA, the CDR3 is TGTGCCAGCAGTCCCCGGACTAGCGGGGGGATACTAGCCAAAAACATTCAGTACTTC. Its translation is CASSPRTSGGILAKNIQYF.

This clonotype was picked up one time. CDR3 amino acids: CASSEGTPGYEQYF. The CDR3 DNA sequence: TGTGCCAGCAGTGAAGGGACCCCAGGCTACGAGCAGTACTTC. V usage is TRBV2 and J usage is TRBJ2-7, with D unclear. In germline, CDR1 is SNHLY, CDR2 FYNNEI. The CDR3 runs to 14 residues. V was pared by 1 base and J by 3 bases, with 10 bases between.

The V gene is TRBV6-5, the J gene TRBJ2-5; 8 nucleotides agree with TRBD2. Trimming cost V 2 bases and J 2 bases; bases outside gene matches: 10. Germline CDR1 reads MNHEY; CDR2 reads SVGAGI. CDR3 length: 17 amino acids. For the CDR3, the DNA is TGTGCCAGCAGTTACGGGCAGATAGCGGGGTTTCAAGAGACCCAGTACTTC. It encodes CASSYGQIAGFQETQYF.

The chain recombines TRBV5-1 with TRBJ1-1; unclear D gene. Germline V gene lookup returns CDR1 SGHRS and CDR2 YFSETQ. V was pared by 0 bases and J by 1 base, with 7 bases between. The CDR3 covers 14 residues. The CDR3 is CASSLAAENTEAFF. The CDR3 DNA sequence: TGCGCCAGCAGCTTGGCCGCAGAGAACACTGAAGCTTTCTTT.

The V call is TRBV30, the J call TRBJ2-7; maybe TRBD1 (8 bases). The CDR3 sequence is 12 residues long. In germline, CDR1 is GTSNPN, CDR2 SVGIG (reference sequence). V lost 5 bases and J 4 bases, leaving 12 bases between the germline ends. The CDR3 region is CAWGQGGYEQYF. The CDR3 region has the DNA TGTGCCTGGGGACAGGGAGGGTACGAGCAGTACTTC. Using reference TRBV30 and TRBJ2-7 for the parts outside the CDR3, the full variable domain is SQTIHQWPATLVQPVGSPLSLECTVEGTSNPNLYWYRQAAGRGLQLLFYSVGIGQISSEVPQNLSASRPQDRQFILSSKKLLLSDSGFYLCAWGQGGYEQYFGPGTRLTVT.

This chain links TRBV24-1 with TRBJ2-5, with 7 bases that match TRBD1. The CDR3 has 13 residues. Germline lookup yields CDR1 KGHDR and CDR2 SFDVKD. With V trimmed by 9 bases and J by 5 bases, 8 bases remained unmatched. CDR3 protein: CATETGVGETQYF. The CDR3 DNA follows: TGTGCCACCGAAACAGGGGTGGGGGAGACCCAGTACTTC.

Here the CDR3 reads CASKAGTSGNLQYF. The CDR3 DNA reads TGTGCCAGCAAGGCCGGGACTAGCGGGAACCTGCAGTACTTC. This chain connects TRBV6-1 to TRBJ2-7; the match to TRBD2 covers 13 bases. The germline V gene has CDR1 MNHNS and CDR2 SASEGT. This CDR3 comprises 14 residues. The junction had 9 bases not matched to a gene; V was cut back by 7 bases and J by 9 bases.

This clonotype was detected only a few times. The J gene is TRBJ1-3, the V gene TRBV6-5; TRBD1 might be the D (5 bases). This CDR3 has 15 amino acids. Germline V lookup: CDR1 MNHEY, CDR2 SVGAGI. Deletions cut 0 bases from V and 3 bases from J, with 9 bases between. The CDR3 region is CASSYSGGNGNTIYF. The DNA for the CDR3 is TGTGCCAGCAGTTACTCCGGGGGTAATGGAAACACCATATATTTT.

The chain uses TRBV30 and TRBJ1-3, with 7 bases lining up with TRBD1. The CDR3 contains 14 residues. The germline gives CDR1 GTSNPN, CDR2 SVGIG (reference sequence). With 2 bases clipped from V and 1 base from J, the junction kept 2 bases outside the gene matches. CDR3 loop: CAWSRTGSGNTIYF. CDR3 nucleotides: TGTGCCTGGAGTCGGACAGGATCTGGAAACACCATATATTTT.

To note about this clonotype: The junction differs from germline at one of its ends, possibly a read error. The V gene is TRBV19, the J gene TRBJ2-1; 9 bases align to TRBD1. The CDR3 runs to 14 residues. Germline V CDR1 and CDR2: LNHDA, SQIVND (reference sequence). CDR3 sequence (DNA): TGTGCCAGTAGCCCACAGGGGGCGAGCAATCAGCAGTTCTTC. It encodes CASSPQGASNQQFF.

V and J are TRBV7-9 and TRBJ1-4; 9 bases line up with TRBD1. Looked up from germline, CDR1 is SEHNR and CDR2 is FQNEAQ (reference sequence). Unmatched junction bases numbered 7, after V lost 5 bases and J lost 6 bases. The length of the CDR3 is 15 residues. The CDR3 DNA is TGTGCCAGCAGCCCGATGGGACAGGGAGATGAAAAACTGTTTTTT. It codes for CASSPMGQGDEKLFF.

The chain employs TRBV6-1 and TRBJ2-7; no reliable D call. Trimming removed 2 bases at V and 3 bases at J, with 2 bases between. The CDR3 is made up of 11 amino acids. The germline gives CDR1 MNHNS, CDR2 SASEGT. The CDR3 DNA reads TGTGCCAGCAGTGAACGCTACGAGCAGTACTTC. Protein: CASSERYEQYF.

J is TRBJ2-5 and V is TRBV7-6, with a tentative D call TRBD1 (5 bases). The CDR3 has 14 residues. CDR1 and CDR2 (germline): SGHVS, FNYEAQ. The V end lost 5 bases, the J end lost 2 bases, and 12 bases lay between the germline ends. Written as DNA, the CDR3 is TGTGCCAGCAGCCCCTCTAGGGGACAAGAGACCCAGTACTTC. Translated, it gives CASSPSRGQETQYF.

V and J are TRBV7-9 and TRBJ2-2; 9 bases are shared with TRBD1. From germline, CDR1 is SEHNR and CDR2 FQNEAQ (reference sequence). The V and J ends lost 0 bases and 3 bases, in that order; junction bases with no gene match: 5. This CDR3 spans 17 amino acids. As DNA, the CDR3 is TGTGCCAGCAGCTTAGCCTCGACAGGGGGGGACACCGGGGAGCTGTTTTTT. Protein: CASSLASTGGDTGELFF.